This passage covers 15 T cell receptor beta chains from one sample sequenced in a study of shared clonotypes between healthy human individuals. Using immunoSEQ multiplex PCR, the repertoire was profiled, and TCRdb retains in-frame clones only, with some absent. The sample lists about 660,000 clones; roughly 70% were seen once. Sequenced: memory CD4+ T cells sorted from blood. Stated subset: CD45RA-negative fraction. All receptors come from a woman aged 30 to 39 in good health.

CDR3 amino acids: CASSPVGVATNEKLFF. As DNA, the CDR3 is TGTGCCAGCAGCCCCGTTGGCGTAGCAACTAATGAAAAACTGTTTTTT. The rearrangement uses TRBV7-8 and TRBJ1-4, with D uncertain. This CDR3 has 16 residues. V was cut by 5 bases and J by 0 bases, with 13 bases left in between. The germline CDR1 and CDR2 sequences are SGHVS and FQNEAQ.

The chain joins TRBV5-4 to TRBJ2-7, with 9 positions matching TRBD2. Trimming cost V 4 bases and J 2 bases; bases outside gene matches: 4. The CDR3 loop spans 14 amino acids. Germline values: CDR1 SGHNT, CDR2 YYREEE (reference sequence). In DNA form, the CDR3 reads TGTGCCAGCAGCAAATCTAGCGGGGCCTACGAGCAGTACTTC. Its protein is CASSKSSGAYEQYF.

This clone came up a few times. The CDR3: CASSGTGGVFYGYTF. The CDR3 DNA is TGTGCCAGCAGCGGGACAGGAGGTGTGTTCTATGGCTACACCTTC. V is TRBV2 and J is TRBJ1-2; TRBD1 aligns across 8 bases. The CDR3 spans 15 residues. The germline gives CDR1 SNHLY, CDR2 FYNNEI. Losses at the gene ends were 6 bases for V and 4 bases for J; bases not matched to a gene: 10. The variable domain in full, completed from reference TRBV2 and TRBJ1-2, reads EPEVTQTPSHQVTQMGQEVILRCVPISNHLYFYWYRQILGQKVEFLVSFYNNEISEKSEIFDDQFSVERPDGSNFTLKIRSTKLEDSAMYFCASSGTGGVFYGYTFGSGTRLTVV.

This clone was detected ten times or more. The chain links TRBV7-8 to TRBJ2-7, with unresolved D. Trimming took 5 bases from V and 5 from J, leaving 16 bases between them. The CDR3 covers 14 residues. Germline CDR1 SGHVS, CDR2 FQNEAQ. This CDR3 is CASSIRLAPHEQYF. The CDR3, as DNA: TGTGCCAGCAGCATAAGGTTAGCCCCCCACGAGCAGTACTTC.

The chain employs TRBV28 and TRBJ2-7; 10 nucleotides agree with TRBD1. The CDR3 has 15 residues. The germline CDR1 and CDR2 sequences are MDHEN and SYDVKM. J lost 3 bases, V lost 3 bases, and 5 bases had no gene match. In DNA form, the CDR3 reads TGTGCCAGCAGTTTTTACCGGGACAGGGGCTACGAGCAGTACTTC. This sequence encodes CASSFYRDRGYEQYF.

The J gene is TRBJ2-5, the V gene TRBV18; D unclear. There are 14 residues in the CDR3. Germline lookup yields CDR1 KGHSH and CDR2 LQKENI. Trimming pared 2 bases from V and 4 bases from J, leaving 11 bases between. CDR3 loop: CASSPFLDRETQYF. CDR3 nucleotide sequence: TGTGCCAGCTCACCATTCCTTGATCGAGAGACCCAGTACTTC.

The chain carries TRBV5-4 and TRBJ2-5, with a possible D match to TRBD2 (6 bases). The length of the CDR3 is 13 residues. CDR1 is SGHNT and CDR2 is YYREEE in the germline V gene (reference sequence). V was cut by 7 bases and J by 1 base, with 11 bases left in between. CDR3 nucleotide sequence: TGTGCCAGCGGTGGGGAGGCCCAAGAGACCCAGTACTTC. This codes for CASGGEAQETQYF.

The rearrangement joins TRBV2 to TRBJ1-4; D perhaps matches TRBD1 (5 bases). The CDR3 is 15 residues long. CDR1 SNHLY and CDR2 FYNNEI come from the germline V gene. V was shortened by 2 bases and J by 3 bases, with 10 bases between the two germline ends. The chain's CDR3 is CASSEWGEPNEKLFF. CDR3 sequence (DNA): TGTGCCAGCAGTGAATGGGGGGAACCTAATGAAAAACTGTTTTTT.

The chain links TRBV25-1 to TRBJ2-1; no reliable D call. Looked up from germline, CDR1 is MGHDK and CDR2 is SYGVNS. Trimming pared 3 bases from V and 7 bases from J, leaving 7 bases between. This CDR3 spans 12 amino acids. CDR3 DNA sequence: TGTGCCAGCAGTGATGCCGCAAATGAGCAGTTCTTC. This encodes CASSDAANEQFF.

There are a few counts of this clone. V gene TRBV30 combines with J gene TRBJ2-1; 8 bases are shared with TRBD2. After removal of 4 bases from V and 7 bases from J, the junction contained 12 bases not matched to a gene. This CDR3 spans 15 amino acids. Germline values: CDR1 GTSNPN, CDR2 SVGIG (reference sequence). For the CDR3, the DNA is TGTGCCTGGACGGAGGTGGGGACTAGGTTGAATGAGCAGTTCTTC. This codes for CAWTEVGTRLNEQFF.

The V and J genes are TRBV28 and TRBJ2-7; the D gene is possibly TRBD1 (5 bases). V gave up 4 bases and J gave up 3 bases, with 13 bases separating them. The CDR3 runs to 14 residues. Germline-derived CDR1 and CDR2 are MDHEN and SYDVKM. CDR3 DNA sequence: TGTGCCAGCAGTTGGGTACAGACAGTCTACGAGCAGTACTTC. The encoded protein is CASSWVQTVYEQYF.

The rearrangement uses TRBV7-2 and TRBJ1-5, with D maybe TRBD1 (6 bases). The V gene lost 7 bases and the J gene lost 6 bases, with 22 bases spanning the gap. The germline V gene has CDR1 SGHTA and CDR2 FQGNSA. The CDR3 spans 16 residues. CDR3 amino acids: CASTKSGMQGSQPQHF. In nucleotides, the CDR3 is TGTGCCAGCACCAAATCGGGTATGCAGGGGAGTCAGCCCCAGCATTTT. The full variable domain, completed using reference TRBV7-2 and TRBJ1-5, is GAGVSQSPSNKVTEKGKDVELRCDPISGHTALYWYRQSLGQGLEFLIYFQGNSAPDKSGLPSDRFSAERTGGSVSTLTIQRTQQEDSAVYLCASTKSGMQGSQPQHFGDGTRLSIL.

Only a few counts were recorded for this clone. The sample holds other DNA sequences that translate to the same CDR3. This chain uses TRBV6-1 with TRBJ1-2; D possibly corresponds to TRBD1 (5 bases). This CDR3 is built from 13 residues. V was clipped by 4 bases and J by 4 bases, with 10 bases between them. Germline V lookup: CDR1 MNHNS, CDR2 SASEGT. CDR3 residues: CASSAQGGYGYTF. The DNA for the CDR3 is TGTGCCAGCAGTGCGCAGGGTGGCTATGGCTACACCTTC.

As regards this clone: Distinct nucleotide sequences in the sample also encode this CDR3. The chain uses TRBV10-3 and TRBJ2-3, with D uncertain. V dropped 0 bases and J dropped 3 bases, with 7 bases sitting between them. In germline, CDR1 is ENHRY, CDR2 SYGVKD. The CDR3 totals 14 residues. The DNA for the CDR3 is TGTGCCATCAGTGAGTCTGTTGGTACAGATACGCAGTATTTT. Translation gives CAISESVGTDTQYF.

The V call is TRBV5-1, the J call TRBJ2-7; 8 positions agree with TRBD2. With V trimmed by 4 bases and J by 5 bases, 11 bases remained unmatched. Germline loops: CDR1 SGHRS, CDR2 YFSETQ. This CDR3 comprises 15 residues. This chain's CDR3 is CASSPAGAGAHEQYF. DNA for the CDR3: TGCGCCAGCAGCCCCGCAGGAGCGGGAGCCCACGAGCAGTACTTC. The variable domain in full, with the rest retrieved from reference TRBV5-1 and TRBJ2-7, is KAGVTQTPRYLIKTRGQQVTLSCSPISGHRSVSWYQQTPGQGLQFLFEYFSETQRNKGNFPGRFSGRQFSNSRSEMNVSTLELGDSALYLCASSPAGAGAHEQYFGPGTRLTVT.